These 16 T cell receptor beta chains originate from one sample sequenced in a study of tumor-infiltrating lymphocytes in primary liver carcinoma. The researchers obtained blood RNA from unsorted whole blood and also extracted germline DNA. Synthesis of TCR beta cDNA was carried out from 500 ng total RNA with a constant-region primer. Modified slightly, ARM-PCR produced TCR beta libraries over three nested multiplex PCR rounds. A C-beta reverse primer and TRBV1-TRBV30 forward primers served in each of the first two PCR rounds, at ten to eleven cycles apiece. A single record per CDR3 protein comes from TCRdb applying MiXCR to the multiplex PCR reads. The data show hundreds of thousands of distinct CDR3 sequences, 50% to 60% seen once. The sequenced material came from peripheral blood. The receptors come from a woman in her 30s with primary liver carcinoma and hepatitis B virus infection.

About this clonotype itself: This could be a read error, since a much larger clone is one nucleotide away. V gene TRBV29-1 combines with J gene TRBJ1-5, with D possibly matching TRBD1 (5 bases). Trimming removed 6 bases from V and 6 bases from J, with 15 bases in between. CDR3 length equals 13 residues. The V gene's germline CDR1 is SQVTM and CDR2 ANQGSEA. The CDR3 DNA reads TGCAGCGTCTCGAACTGGGGGAGTCAGCCCCAGCATTTT. Amino acids: CSVSNWGSQPQHF.

As regards this clonotype: This may come from a read error, since a much larger clone is one base off. This chain joins TRBV6-2 or TRBV6-3 and TRBJ2-2; D call uncertain. With 6 bases removed from V and 3 bases from J, the gap between germline ends came to 11 bases. In germline, CDR1 is MNHEY, CDR2 SVGEGT. CDR3 length equals 14 residues. As DNA, the CDR3 is TGTGCCAGCAGCCTAAACGAGGACACCGGGGAGCTGTTTTTT. Translated, it gives CASSLNEDTGELFF.

V usage is TRBV14 and J usage is TRBJ1-4; 7 positions match TRBD1. The CDR3 is 18 amino acids. Germline CDR1 is SGHDN and CDR2 is FVKESK. J lost 8 bases, V lost 1 base, and 16 bases had no gene match. The CDR3 region has the DNA TGTGCCAGCAGCCAAGGGAGGTGTAGGGGGCGAGGAGCCGAAAAACTGTTTTTT. This codes for CASSQGRCRGRGAEKLFF.

This clonotype occurred a few times. The V gene is TRBV6-2 or TRBV6-3, the J gene TRBJ2-2; TRBD2 aligns across 7 bases. The CDR3 loop spans 17 amino acids. The trim removed 1 base at V and 2 bases at J, leaving 7 bases unmatched. Germline V gene data show CDR1 as MNHEY and CDR2 as SVGEGT. CDR3 sequence: CASSYFSGGRNTGELFF. The CDR3 nucleotides read TGTGCCAGCAGTTACTTTAGCGGCGGGAGAAACACCGGGGAGCTGTTTTTT.

A word on this clonotype: One junction end disagrees with the germline gene, perhaps due to a read error. The chain is built from TRBV4-2 and TRBJ2-3; 12 bases fit TRBD2. The CDR3 spans 18 residues. Germline CDR1 LGHNA, CDR2 YNFKEQ. CDR3 sequence reads: CVSSQDLTSGRQGDTQYF. As DNA, the CDR3 is TGTGTCAGCAGCCAAGACCTAACTAGCGGGAGGCAGGGAGATACGCAATATTTT.

This clonotype appeared a few times. This sequence joins TRBV28 and TRBJ2-3; D might be TRBD2 (5 bases). The germline V gene encodes CDR1 MDHEN and CDR2 SYDVKM. The CDR3 is 13 amino acids. Trimming stripped 4 bases from V and 5 bases from J, with 10 bases between. CDR3 amino acids: CASSSTEGDTQYF. In DNA form, the CDR3 reads TGTGCCAGCAGTTCTACTGAGGGAGATACGCAGTATTTT. The whole variable domain, filled in from reference TRBV28 and TRBJ2-3, reads DVKVTQSSRYLVKRTGEKVFLECVQDMDHENMFWYRQDPGLGLRLIYFSYDVKMKEKGDIPEGYSVSREKKERFSLILESASTNQTSMYLCASSSTEGDTQYFGPGTRLTVL.

About this clonotype: Because the CDR3 is missing its conserved closing phenylalanine or tryptophan, this is likely a read error. The rearrangement uses TRBV12-3 or TRBV12-4 and TRBJ2-1, with D tentatively TRBD2 (5 bases). V dropped 6 bases and J dropped 11 bases, with 14 bases sitting between them. The CDR3 contains 12 residues. In DNA, the CDR3 is TGTGCCAGCAGCTTACGGGGAGTGAAGCAGTTCCTC. Translating it yields CASSLRGVKQFL.

With respect to this clonotype: The junction shows a germline mismatch at one end, possibly a read error. This chain connects TRBV30 to TRBJ2-6, with a possible D match to TRBD2 (6 bases). The CDR3 is 16 amino acids. CDR1 and CDR2 from the germline V gene are GTSNPN and SVGIG (reference sequence). The CDR3 DNA follows: TGTGCCTGGACCGGCGGGAAGACCTCTGGGACCAACGTCCTGACTTTC. The encoded protein is CAWTGGKTSGTNVLTF.

V and J are TRBV6-2 or TRBV6-3 and TRBJ2-3; unclear D gene. V lost 0 bases to trimming and J lost 3 bases, with 7 bases between them. Per the germline V gene, CDR1 is MNHEY and CDR2 is SVGEGT. The CDR3 length is 14 residues. The CDR3 region is CASSYSSRTDTQYF. The CDR3 nucleotides are TGTGCCAGCAGTTACTCGTCAAGGACAGATACGCAGTATTTT.

For this clonotype: Being one base from a much bigger clone, this may be a read error. This sequence joins TRBV29-1 and TRBJ2-7, with a weak D call TRBD1 (5 bases). CDR1 SQVTM and CDR2 ANQGSEA come from the germline V gene. V lost 6 bases, J lost 2 bases, and 17 bases lay in between. The CDR3 covers 14 residues. CDR3 amino acids: CSVFETDKPYEQYF. As DNA, the CDR3 is TGCAGCGTCTTTGAAACGGACAAGCCCTACGAGCAGTACTTC.

V is TRBV5-6 and J is TRBJ2-2; D gene unclear. The CDR3 extends over 14 amino acids. V was clipped by 2 bases and J by 2 bases, with 7 bases between them. Per germline, CDR1 SGHDT and CDR2 YYEEEE. CDR3 protein: CASSFPVNTGELFF. In DNA form, the CDR3 reads TGTGCCAGCAGCTTTCCGGTCAACACCGGGGAGCTGTTTTTT.

This chain links TRBV6-2 or TRBV6-3 with TRBJ2-7; 9 bases match TRBD1. Germline V gene data show CDR1 as MNHEY and CDR2 as SVGEGT. The J segment lost 4 bases and the V segment lost 6 bases, leaving 10 bases of the junction unmatched. This CDR3 region has 15 residues. CDR3 sequence (DNA): TGTGCCAGCAGGACCAACAGGGGGCGGTCATACGAGCAGTACTTC. Its translation: CASRTNRGRSYEQYF.

This clonotype was detected many times. The rearrangement links TRBV6-5 to TRBJ1-5; D call uncertain. Germline V CDR1 and CDR2: MNHEY, SVGAGI. Trimming removed 5 bases from V and 3 bases from J, with 8 bases in between. This CDR3 is 13 amino acids long. DNA of the CDR3: TGTGCCAGCAGTAGGATGCTCAATCAGCCCCAGCATTTT. It translates to CASSRMLNQPQHF.

With regard to this clonotype: A much more abundant neighbour one base away suggests this may be a read error. V and J are TRBV6-5 and TRBJ2-1; D not certain. There are 11 residues in the CDR3. Germline loops: CDR1 MNHEY, CDR2 SVGAGI. The CDR3 DNA reads TGTGCCAGCAGGGAAGGGAATGAGCAGTCCTTC. It is translated as CASREGNEQSF.

This clonotype was picked up a small number of times. CDR3 region: CASSSNRLGTYEQYF. CDR3 in DNA: TGTGCCAGCAGTTCCAACCGACTAGGCACCTACGAGCAGTACTTC. The chain links TRBV12-3 or TRBV12-4 to TRBJ2-7, with D tentatively TRBD2 (6 bases). This CDR3 comprises 15 residues. Trimming took 4 bases from V and 2 from J, leaving 15 bases between them.

The chain links TRBV10-2 to TRBJ1-3, with TRBD1 identical over 8 bases. Germline V gives CDR1 WSHSY, CDR2 SAAADI. V lost 8 bases and J lost 4; bases outside the gene matches: 13. There are 16 residues in the CDR3. CDR3: CASGLGPRTGGNTIYF. CDR3 sequence (DNA): TGCGCCAGCGGTCTTGGCCCCAGGACAGGGGGAAACACCATATATTTT.